Presented here are 23 T cell receptor beta chains from one specimen sequenced in a study of shared clonotypes between healthy human individuals. Naive CD8 populations comprised CD45RO-negative cells positively selected for CCR7, excluding terminally differentiated effector memory CD45RA+ cells. The method was immunoSEQ multiplex PCR; TCRdb's version includes in-frame clones alone and lacks a portion of them. The sample has about 2,200,000 clones; under 95% are singletons. Sequencing was carried out using naive CD8+ T cells from PBMCs. Receptors were obtained from a young man in good health. Some clones in this sample may be carry-over from other donors' samples.

The chain recombines TRBV29-1 with TRBJ2-1, with TRBD2 identical over 10 bases. The junction had 16 bases not matched to a gene; V was cut back by 0 bases and J by 8 bases. The CDR3 extends over 18 amino acids. Germline lookup yields CDR1 SQVTM and CDR2 ANQGSEA. The CDR3 is CSVEDLAGVLPSGDEQFF. In DNA form, the CDR3 reads TGCAGCGTTGAAGACCTAGCGGGAGTACTCCCTAGCGGCGATGAGCAGTTCTTC.

This CDR3 is CASSIAGGESYEQYF. For the CDR3, the DNA is TGTGCCAGTAGTATAGCGGGAGGGGAGTCCTACGAGCAGTACTTC. This chain uses TRBV19 with TRBJ2-7; TRBD2 agrees at 8 bases. The CDR3 spans 15 residues. Germline CDR1 is LNHDA and CDR2 is SQIVND (reference sequence). The trim removed 1 base at V and 1 base at J, leaving 3 bases unmatched.

The chain links TRBV6-1 to TRBJ2-7; D might be TRBD2 (6 bases). The V gene lost 4 bases and the J gene lost 4 bases, with 17 bases spanning the gap. CDR1 is MNHNS, CDR2 SASEGT, per germline. This CDR3 has 15 residues. CDR3 protein: CASSGNKAGRYEQYF. As DNA, the CDR3 is TGTGCCAGCAGTGGGAATAAGGCAGGGAGGTACGAGCAGTACTTC.

The chain recombines TRBV7-9 with TRBJ2-2; 8 bases align to TRBD2. V trimming: 1 base; J trimming: 7 bases; junction bases outside the gene matches: 2. The CDR3 totals 14 residues. CDR1 is SEHNR, CDR2 FQNEAQ, per germline (reference sequence). CDR3 in DNA: TGTGCCAGCAGCTTAGTAGCGGGAATCGGGGAGCTGTTTTTT. It translates to CASSLVAGIGELFF.

CDR3 nucleotide sequence: TGTGCCTGGAGACTAGCGGGAGGGAAAAATGAGCAGTTCTTC. It specifies CAWRLAGGKNEQFF. The rearrangement links TRBV30 to TRBJ2-1, with 13 bases identical to TRBD2. CDR1 GTSNPN and CDR2 SVGIG come from the germline V gene (reference sequence). The CDR3 totals 14 residues. After removal of 3 bases from V and 7 bases from J, the junction contained 3 bases not matched to a gene. Drawing the rest from reference TRBV30 and TRBJ2-1, the complete variable domain is SQTIHQWPATLVQPVGSPLSLECTVEGTSNPNLYWYRQAAGRGLQLLFYSVGIGQISSEVPQNLSASRPQDRQFILSSKKLLLSDSGFYLCAWRLAGGKNEQFFGPGTRLTVL.

The gene calls are TRBV10-3 and TRBJ2-1; 11 bases align to TRBD2. Germline V gene sequence: CDR1 ENHRY, CDR2 SYGVKD. This CDR3 comprises 15 residues. V trimming: 4 bases; J trimming: 7 bases; junction bases outside the gene matches: 6. CDR3 coding DNA: TGTGCCATCAGTGTGGGGACTAGCGGCCCGAATGAGCAGTTCTTC. Translation gives CAISVGTSGPNEQFF.

Of note for this clone: The same CDR3 arises from other DNA sequences in this sample as well. CDR3 coding DNA: TGTGCCAGCAGTTTAGCCGGGGGACTCTACGAGCAGTACTTC. Translated: CASSLAGGLYEQYF. The chain joins TRBV28 to TRBJ2-7, with D possibly being TRBD2 (6 bases). Germline CDR1 and CDR2: MDHEN and SYDVKM. Trimming pared 2 bases from V and 3 bases from J, leaving 11 bases between. This CDR3 contains 14 residues. Looking up the rest from reference TRBV28 and TRBJ2-7 gives the full variable domain: DVKVTQSSRYLVKRTGEKVFLECVQDMDHENMFWYRQDPGLGLRLIYFSYDVKMKEKGDIPEGYSVSREKKERFSLILESASTNQTSMYLCASSLAGGLYEQYFGPGTRLTVT.

This chain joins TRBV5-5 and TRBJ1-1; 7 nucleotides agree with TRBD1. Germline CDR1 is SGHKS and CDR2 is YYEKEE (reference sequence). V lost 4 bases to trimming and J lost 6 bases; unmatched junction nucleotides: 6. CDR3 length: 13 residues. The CDR3 protein is CASSGWTGSEAFF. DNA for the CDR3: TGTGCCAGCAGCGGATGGACAGGCTCTGAAGCTTTCTTT.

This chain uses TRBV7-9 with TRBJ1-6, with TRBD1 matching over 9 bases. Germline V gives CDR1 SEHNR, CDR2 FQNEAQ (reference sequence). V shed 1 base and J 7 bases; nucleotides not matched to a gene: 2. The CDR3 sequence is 15 residues long. The CDR3 loop is CASSLVGTGNSPLHF. The DNA of the CDR3 is TGTGCCAGCAGCTTAGTTGGGACAGGGAATTCACCCCTCCACTTT. The variable domain in full, completed from reference TRBV7-9 and TRBJ1-6, reads DTGVSQNPRHKITKRGQNVTFRCDPISEHNRLYWYRQTLGQGPEFLTYFQNEAQLEKSRLLSDRFSAERPKGSFSTLEIQRTEQGDSAMYLCASSLVGTGNSPLHFGNGTRLTVT.

The CDR3, as DNA: TGTGCCAGCGGACTAGCGGGAGGCCTTTACAATGAGCAGTTCTTC. Translation gives CASGLAGGLYNEQFF. The chain is built from TRBV11-2 and TRBJ2-1; 14 positions match TRBD2. Germline trimming cut 8 bases from V and 4 bases from J; bases unmatched to any gene: 4. Germline V gene sequence: CDR1 SGHAT, CDR2 FQNNGV. The CDR3 spans 15 residues.

The chain carries TRBV10-2 and TRBJ2-3; D remains ambiguous. This CDR3 comprises 14 residues. Germline V gene sequence: CDR1 WSHSY, CDR2 SAAADI. Trimming removed 2 bases from V and 2 bases from J, with 8 bases in between. The CDR3 DNA reads as TGCGCCAGCAGTGAGGGCGGAGTCACAGATACGCAGTATTTT. This encodes CASSEGGVTDTQYF.

This chain joins TRBV7-6 and TRBJ2-1; 8 bases match TRBD1. The CDR3 has 19 residues. The germline V gene has CDR1 SGHVS and CDR2 FNYEAQ. The V gene end was trimmed by 4 bases and the J gene end by 0 bases; junction bases not matched to a gene: 14. The CDR3 coding sequence is TGTGCCAGCAGCTCACCCAGGACAGGGTACGTGAGCTCCTACAATGAGCAGTTCTTC. As protein: CASSSPRTGYVSSYNEQFF. Combining the CDR3 with reference TRBV7-6 and TRBJ2-1 gives the whole variable domain GAGVSQSPRYKVTKRGQDVALRCDPISGHVSLYWYRQALGQGPEFLTYFNYEAQQDKSGLPNDRFSAERPEGSISTLTIQRTEQRDSAMYRCASSSPRTGYVSSYNEQFFGPGTRLTVL.

This chain joins TRBV4-2 and TRBJ2-7; tentatively, D is TRBD2 (5 bases). V lost 1 base, J lost 0 bases, and 22 bases lay in between. Germline values: CDR1 LGHNA, CDR2 YNFKEQ. The CDR3 is 19 residues long. The CDR3 bases are TGTGCCAGCAGCCAAGCCGCTCGCTGGCCGGAGGACCGCTCCTACGAGCAGTACTTC. Protein: CASSQAARWPEDRSYEQYF.

DNA for the CDR3: TGCGCCAGCAGCCAAGATTCTGGGGGCGGCACTGAAGCTTTCTTT. Amino acid sequence: CASSQDSGGGTEAFF. The J gene is TRBJ1-1, the V gene TRBV4-1; D might be TRBD1 (6 bases). V was clipped by 0 bases and J by 4 bases, with 12 bases between them. Per the germline V gene, CDR1 is MGHRA and CDR2 is YSYEKL. The CDR3 loop spans 15 amino acids.

This sequence joins TRBV4-2 and TRBJ1-5; D remains ambiguous. Germline V gene sequence: CDR1 LGHNA, CDR2 YNFKEQ. Trimming removed 0 bases from V and 2 bases from J, with 8 bases in between. The CDR3 spans 15 residues. The CDR3 DNA reads TGTGCCAGCAGCCAAGATGCGGGTGGCAATCAGCCCCAGCATTTT. Translation: CASSQDAGGNQPQHF.

The chain is built from TRBV9 and TRBJ2-7; D is perhaps TRBD2 (6 bases). The germline V gene has CDR1 SGDLS and CDR2 YYNGEE. The CDR3 totals 17 residues. Trimming stripped 2 bases from V and 3 bases from J, with 21 bases between. The chain's CDR3 is CASSVGGRGVSGYEQYF. DNA for the CDR3: TGTGCCAGCAGCGTCGGGGGAAGGGGCGTTAGTGGCTACGAGCAGTACTTC.

The V call is TRBV4-3, the J call TRBJ2-3; D gene unclear. Looked up from germline, CDR1 is LGHNA and CDR2 is YSLEER. There are 14 residues in the CDR3. The V and J ends lost 8 bases and 1 base respectively, with 13 bases between them. The CDR3 spells CASSPVAGTDTQYF. The CDR3 DNA follows: TGCGCCAGCTCCCCGGTGGCGGGCACAGATACGCAGTATTTT.

Worth noting for this clone: Other nucleotide sequences from this sample produce the same CDR3. This chain uses TRBV9 with TRBJ2-7; no firm D call. Per the germline V gene, CDR1 is SGDLS and CDR2 is YYNGEE. Between the trimmed V and J ends, which lost 2 bases and 2 bases, there was a span of 8 bases. CDR3 size: 13 residues. The CDR3 nucleotides read TGTGCCAGCAGCGTCGCCGGTACCTACGAGCAGTACTTC. This codes for CASSVAGTYEQYF.

The chain carries TRBV7-9 and TRBJ2-7, with TRBD1 as a possible D gene (5 bases). This CDR3 is built from 15 residues. Germline loops: CDR1 SEHNR, CDR2 FQNEAQ (reference sequence). Deletions cut 6 bases from V and 5 bases from J, with 20 bases between. This chain's CDR3 is CASSQGVFQDNEQYF. The CDR3 DNA reads as TGTGCCAGCAGTCAAGGAGTCTTCCAGGACAACGAGCAGTACTTC.

CDR3: CASSLQPYNEQFF. The CDR3, as DNA: TGCGCCAGCAGCCTACAGCCTTACAATGAGCAGTTCTTC. The chain employs TRBV5-1 and TRBJ2-1; D is unclear. V was shortened by 4 bases and J by 4 bases, with 9 bases between the two germline ends. From germline, CDR1 is SGHRS and CDR2 YFSETQ. The CDR3 spans 13 residues. The full variable domain, with the rest looked up from reference TRBV5-1 and TRBJ2-1, is KAGVTQTPRYLIKTRGQQVTLSCSPISGHRSVSWYQQTPGQGLQFLFEYFSETQRNKGNFPGRFSGRQFSNSRSEMNVSTLELGDSALYLCASSLQPYNEQFFGPGTRLTVL.

This clone was seen more than once but under ten times. The rearrangement links TRBV7-9 to TRBJ1-2; unclear D gene. The CDR3 is 13 amino acids. Germline lookup yields CDR1 SEHNR and CDR2 FQNEAQ (reference sequence). Trimming removed 3 bases at V and 3 bases at J, with 8 bases between. CDR3 loop: CASSLILDYGYTF. CDR3 DNA sequence: TGTGCCAGCAGCTTGATTCTCGACTATGGCTACACCTTC.

V gene TRBV7-8 combines with J gene TRBJ2-3; no clear D gene. Per germline, CDR1 SGHVS and CDR2 FQNEAQ. This CDR3 spans 11 amino acids. The ends were cut back, 6 bases at V and 5 bases at J, with 6 bases in the middle. The CDR3 region has the DNA TGTGCCAGCAGTGGGCAAGATACGCAGTATTTT. It specifies CASSGQDTQYF.

Of note for this clone: Other nucleotide sequences from this sample produce the same CDR3. The V and J genes are TRBV30 and TRBJ1-1; D ambiguous. The CDR3 totals 11 residues. Between the trimmed V and J ends, which lost 3 bases and 11 bases, there was a span of 13 bases. Germline CDR1 and CDR2: GTSNPN and SVGIG (reference sequence). The DNA of the CDR3 is TGTGCCTGGAGCACCGGTCTTGAGGCTTTCTTT. Its translation is CAWSTGLEAFF.